These 30 T cell receptor beta chains originate from one sample sequenced in a study of T cells after yellow fever vaccination. TCRdb reprocessed the 5' RACE reads via MiXCR and lists one record per CDR3 protein. The sample holds a few hundred thousand distinct CDR3 sequences; roughly 4% are singletons and the top ten take 23%. Sequenced here: PBMCs, sampled on the day of the yellow fever booster vaccination. The origin of the receptors is a man younger than 35 who received the YFV17D yellow fever vaccine.

V gene TRBV5-1 combines with J gene TRBJ2-5; D may match TRBD1 or TRBD2 (5 bases each). Looked up from germline, CDR1 is SGHRS and CDR2 is YFSETQ. V lost 4 bases and J lost 5, with 15 bases in between. The CDR3 runs 14 residues. CDR3 sequence (DNA): TGCGCCAGCAGCGGCCGGGGATGGGGCGAGACCCAGTACTTC. It yields the protein CASSGRGWGETQYF.

This clonotype occurred many times. The chain combines TRBV6-5 with TRBJ2-2; D gene ambiguous. CDR1 and CDR2 from the germline V gene are MNHEY and SVGAGI. Trimming took 8 bases from V and 0 from J, leaving 4 bases between them. This CDR3 is built from 12 residues. CDR3: CASGSNTGELFF. CDR3 sequence (DNA): TGTGCCAGCGGATCGAACACCGGGGAGCTGTTTTTT.

This clonotype occurred many times. The rearrangement links TRBV13 to TRBJ2-7; D remains unclear. The CDR3 is 14 amino acids. CDR1 and CDR2 from the germline V gene are PRHDT and FYEKMQ (reference sequence). Trimming removed 5 bases from V and 0 bases from J, with 11 bases in between. The DNA of the CDR3 is TGTGCCAGCAGCCCGTCGGCCAACTCCTACGAGCAGTACTTC. Translation: CASSPSANSYEQYF.

The sample holds many counts of this clonotype. The J gene is TRBJ1-1, the V gene TRBV11-2, with D maybe TRBD1 (5 bases). This CDR3 is 16 amino acids long. Germline V CDR1 and CDR2: SGHAT, FQNNGV. V was pared by 2 bases and J by 3 bases, with 16 bases between. CDR3 sequence reads: CASSLRSGRVDTEAFF. As DNA, the CDR3 is TGTGCCAGCAGCTTAAGGTCGGGCAGGGTTGACACTGAAGCTTTCTTT. Complete variable domain (other parts from reference TRBV11-2 and TRBJ1-1): EAGVAQSPRYKIIEKRQSVAFWCNPISGHATLYWYQQILGQGPKLLIQFQNNGVVDDSQLPKDRFSAERLKGVDSTLKIQPAKLEDSAVYLCASSLRSGRVDTEAFFGQGTRLTVV.

V gene TRBV10-2 combines with J gene TRBJ1-2; D not certain. Per germline, CDR1 WSHSY and CDR2 SAAADI. This CDR3 has 15 amino acids. V was clipped by 4 bases and J by 0 bases, with 12 bases between them. CDR3 coding DNA: TGCGCCAGCAGTGGAGGTCTGCAATCTAACTATGGCTACACCTTC. Residues: CASSGGLQSNYGYTF.

This clonotype was counted at least ten times. V and J are TRBV4-3 and TRBJ2-3; D ambiguous. Germline CDR1 LGHNA, CDR2 YSLEER. V lost 1 base, J lost 0 bases, and 11 bases lay in between. The CDR3 spans 16 residues. This CDR3 reads CASSQGADTSTDTQYF. The CDR3 nucleotides are TGCGCCAGCAGCCAAGGCGCAGATACTAGCACAGATACGCAGTATTTT.

The V call is TRBV19, the J call TRBJ1-4; possible D gene TRBD1, 6 bases. The V end lost 5 bases, the J end lost 0 bases, and 16 bases lay between the germline ends. Germline CDR1 reads LNHDA; CDR2 reads SQIVND (reference sequence). This CDR3 spans 17 amino acids. CDR3 sequence: CASSARDKLSTNEKLFF. CDR3 DNA sequence: TGTGCCAGTAGTGCCCGGGACAAACTTTCAACTAATGAAAAACTGTTTTTT.

This clonotype was picked up many times. The V call is TRBV2, the J call TRBJ2-3, with 13 positions matching TRBD2. Germline values: CDR1 SNHLY, CDR2 FYNNEI. The junction had 4 bases not matched to a gene; V was cut back by 7 bases and J by 0 bases. CDR3 length: 16 amino acids. CDR3 residues: CASIRGLAGSTDTQYF. In nucleotides, the CDR3 is TGTGCCAGCATCCGGGGACTAGCGGGGAGCACAGATACGCAGTATTTT.

This clonotype was counted between two and nine times. The chain recombines TRBV5-1 with TRBJ1-2; D perhaps matches TRBD1 (6 bases). V was pared by 4 bases and J by 7 bases, with 17 bases between. In germline, CDR1 is SGHRS, CDR2 YFSETQ. The CDR3 sequence is 14 residues long. In nucleotides, the CDR3 is TGCGCCAGCAGCGCCGACAGGAGTTCCATTGGCTACACCTTC. Translated, it gives CASSADRSSIGYTF.

Remarks on this clonotype: Because it lacks the conserved phenylalanine or tryptophan at the end, this CDR3 is likely a read error. The chain recombines TRBV12-3 or TRBV12-4 with TRBJ1-2, with TRBD1 identical over 7 bases. The CDR3 totals 14 residues. CDR3: CARSLRDRNFGYTL. The CDR3 DNA follows: TGTGCCAGGAGTTTACGGGACAGAAACTTTGGCTACACCTTG.

This clonotype turned up a few times. V gene TRBV29-1 combines with J gene TRBJ2-3; 9 bases fit TRBD2. After removal of 4 bases from V and 2 bases from J, the junction contained 7 bases not matched to a gene. CDR1 and CDR2 from the germline V gene are SQVTM and ANQGSEA. The CDR3 runs 15 residues. CDR3 protein: CSVVWLAGATDTQYF. CDR3 coding DNA: TGCAGCGTTGTATGGTTAGCGGGGGCCACAGATACGCAGTATTTT.

This clonotype has at least ten counts. The rearrangement uses TRBV21-1 and TRBJ2-3; the table's D call TRBD2 went unverified against the DNA. TRBV21-1 is a pseudogene segment. The CDR3 is 17 residues long. CDR3 sequence (DNA): TGTGCCACGCCCTCCGGGGTGGGGAGGGAAGGAGCAGATACGCAGTATTTT. Amino acid sequence: CATPSGVGREGADTQYF.

This clonotype was counted many times. This chain connects TRBV11-2 to TRBJ1-6; D is unclear. Trimming took off 7 bases at V and 6 bases at J, with 13 bases between the two ends. This CDR3 has 14 residues. From germline, CDR1 is SGHAT and CDR2 FQNNGV. CDR3 in amino acids: CASNPFVGNSPLHF. The CDR3 DNA reads TGTGCCAGCAACCCTTTTGTGGGTAATTCACCCCTCCACTTT.

Ten or more counts support this clonotype. The rearrangement joins TRBV7-3 to TRBJ2-3, with a tentative D call TRBD2 (5 bases). This CDR3 comprises 13 residues. Germline values: CDR1 SGHTA, CDR2 FQGTGA. Between the trimmed V and J ends, which lost 10 bases and 7 bases, there was a span of 18 bases. CDR3 bases: TGTGCCACCCGACCACCGGGATCCTATACGCAGTATTTT. Translation gives CATRPPGSYTQYF.

In its sample, this clonotype was seen a few times. The V gene is TRBV6-2 or TRBV6-3, the J gene TRBJ2-7; 9 bases map to TRBD2. Germline assignment: CDR1 MNHEY and CDR2 SVGEGT. The ends lost 7 bases at V and 1 base at J; junction bases unmatched: 8. This CDR3 is built from 15 residues. DNA of the CDR3: TGTGCCAGCACCTCCGGGCGGGGGGGTTCCTACGAGCAGTACGTC. This encodes CASTSGRGGSYEQYV.

This clonotype was seen ten or more times. The genes are TRBV5-1 and TRBJ2-3, with TRBD2 identical over 8 bases. The CDR3 consists of 16 residues. V dropped 0 bases and J dropped 3; count of bases not matched to a gene: 6. The germline CDR1 and CDR2 sequences are SGHRS and YFSETQ. The CDR3 loop reads CASSLGTRGETDTQYF. The DNA of the CDR3 is TGCGCCAGCAGCTTGGGAACGCGGGGGGAAACAGATACGCAGTATTTT.

The V call is TRBV20-1, the J call TRBJ2-1; tentative D call: TRBD1 (6 bases). This CDR3 is 13 amino acids long. Germline assignment: CDR1 DFQATT and CDR2 SNEGSKA (reference sequence). Trimming left V 6 bases short and J 0 bases short, with 9 bases between. The CDR3 is CSANRDSYNEQFF. The CDR3 nucleotides are TGCAGTGCCAACAGGGACTCCTACAATGAGCAGTTCTTC.

Many counts were recorded for this clonotype. This chain uses TRBV5-6 with TRBJ2-4, with TRBD2 matching over 7 bases. V lost 0 bases, J lost 9 bases, and 0 bases stayed unmatched. Germline CDR1 reads SGHDT; CDR2 reads YYEEEE. This CDR3 spans 12 amino acids. The CDR3 DNA reads as TGTGCCAGCAGCTTGGGCGGGAGCATTCAGTACTTC. Protein: CASSLGGSIQYF.

This clonotype was picked up a small number of times. The V and J genes are TRBV6-5 and TRBJ1-1; the D gene is possibly TRBD1 (5 bases). The V gene's germline CDR1 is MNHEY and CDR2 SVGAGI. The CDR3 spans 15 residues. V gave up 0 bases and J gave up 0 bases, with 8 bases separating them. The CDR3 here is CASSYSGGMNTEAFF. The CDR3 nucleotides read TGTGCCAGCAGTTACTCGGGGGGTATGAACACTGAAGCTTTCTTT.

In this sample, this clonotype turned up many times. J is TRBJ1-4 and V is TRBV5-4; D uncertain. CDR1 and CDR2 from the germline V gene are SGHNT and YYREEE (reference sequence). The CDR3 has 12 amino acids. V lost 3 bases and J lost 7, with 7 bases in between. CDR3 DNA sequence: TGTGCCAGCAGCTCCGAGGCTGAAAAACTGTTTTTT. Amino acids: CASSSEAEKLFF.

A few counts support this clonotype. The chain uses TRBV19 and TRBJ2-3; 10 nucleotides line up with TRBD2. The CDR3 covers 13 residues. V was pared by 5 bases and J by 8 bases, with 4 bases of the junction left unmatched. In germline, CDR1 is LNHDA, CDR2 SQIVND (reference sequence). Written as DNA, the CDR3 is TGTGCCAGTAGTTCCGCTAGCGGGGGTACGCAGTATTTT. Protein product: CASSSASGGTQYF.

This clonotype occurred a few times. The chain joins TRBV7-8 to TRBJ2-3, with 10 bases lining up with TRBD1. Germline values: CDR1 SGHVS, CDR2 FQNEAQ. The V and J ends lost 6 bases and 2 bases, in that order; junction bases with no gene match: 8. The length of the CDR3 is 16 residues. CDR3 protein: CASSTPGTGATDTQYF. DNA for the CDR3: TGTGCCAGCAGTACCCCCGGGACAGGGGCCACAGATACGCAGTATTTT.

This clonotype was detected only a few times. This chain uses TRBV7-6 with TRBJ2-7; D is perhaps TRBD2 (6 bases). V was shortened by 3 bases and J by 3 bases, with 15 bases between the two germline ends. This CDR3 has 15 residues. Germline V gives CDR1 SGHVS, CDR2 FNYEAQ. CDR3 in DNA: TGTGCCAGCAGCTTTCGGGGTGCGGGGAGCTACGAGCAGTACTTC. It codes for CASSFRGAGSYEQYF. The variable domain in full, with the rest retrieved from reference TRBV7-6 and TRBJ2-7, is GAGVSQSPRYKVTKRGQDVALRCDPISGHVSLYWYRQALGQGPEFLTYFNYEAQQDKSGLPNDRFSAERPEGSISTLTIQRTEQRDSAMYRCASSFRGAGSYEQYFGPGTRLTVT.

This clonotype was observed many times. The V gene is TRBV7-2, the J gene TRBJ2-5; D unclear. Germline V gives CDR1 SGHTA, CDR2 FQGNSA. This CDR3 is 15 amino acids long. V lost 5 bases to trimming and J lost 5 bases, with 18 bases between them. CDR3 DNA sequence: TGTGCCAGCAGCGGCGACCTCCTACAAGGGGAGACCCAGTACTTC. This codes for CASSGDLLQGETQYF.

The chain recombines TRBV20-1 with TRBJ2-3, with a weak D call TRBD1 (5 bases). CDR1 DFQATT and CDR2 SNEGSKA come from the germline V gene (reference sequence). The CDR3 consists of 13 residues. V gave up 6 bases and J gave up 2 bases, with 12 bases separating them. The CDR3 coding sequence is TGCAGTGCAACGACAGCTTCCACAGATACGCAGTATTTT. Translating gives CSATTASTDTQYF.

This clonotype was picked up a small number of times. The rearrangement uses TRBV7-6 and TRBJ2-7; TRBD1 aligns across 9 bases. This CDR3 is built from 15 residues. V shed 4 bases and J 0 bases; nucleotides not matched to a gene: 4. CDR1 SGHVS and CDR2 FNYEAQ come from the germline V gene. The CDR3 here is CASSWTGATSYEQYF. The CDR3 DNA reads as TGTGCCAGCAGCTGGACAGGGGCTACCTCCTACGAGCAGTACTTC.

V gene TRBV9 combines with J gene TRBJ2-1; D tentatively reads TRBD1 or TRBD2 (6 bases each). The CDR3 sequence is 15 residues long. The V end lost 4 bases, the J end lost 4 bases, and 15 bases lay between the germline ends. Germline V gives CDR1 SGDLS, CDR2 YYNGEE. In nucleotides, the CDR3 is TGTGCCAGCAGCCCTCGGGGGCCCGGGTACAATGAGCAGTTCTTC. This codes for CASSPRGPGYNEQFF.

A note on this clonotype: A much more abundant neighbour one base away suggests this may be a read error. V gene TRBV6-1 combines with J gene TRBJ2-1; the D gene is possibly TRBD2 (5 bases). Germline-derived CDR1 and CDR2 are MNHNS and SASEGT. This CDR3 has 13 amino acids. The ends were cut back, 5 bases at V and 14 bases at J, with 19 bases in the middle. DNA for the CDR3: TGTGCCAGCAGTTTCTACTCGTTCCCCGGGGAGTTCTTC. Protein product: CASSFYSFPGEFF.

This clonotype appeared many times. This chain connects TRBV29-1 to TRBJ1-2; tentative D call: TRBD1 (6 bases). Germline values: CDR1 SQVTM, CDR2 ANQGSEA. The CDR3 totals 12 residues. Trimming removed 7 bases from V and 4 bases from J, with 13 bases in between. This CDR3 reads CSATTGFYGYTF. The CDR3 region has the DNA TGCAGCGCCACGACAGGATTCTATGGCTACACCTTC.

The chain couples TRBV4-1 to TRBJ2-5; TRBD2 matches 8 bases. Germline trimming cut 3 bases from V and 2 bases from J; bases unmatched to any gene: 5. This CDR3 is 15 amino acids long. CDR1 is MGHRA and CDR2 is YSYEKL in the germline V gene. CDR3 sequence: CASSQDTSGQETQYF. The DNA for the CDR3 is TGCGCCAGCAGCCAGGACACTAGCGGACAAGAGACCCAGTACTTC.